This TCR beta chain was captured by sequencing in a study of blood T cell repertoires in COVID-19. Study-level background: Samples taken during acute and convalescent COVID-19 were collected in the United States, Italy and Spain. T cells, B-cell-depleted T cells, or PBMCs supplied cDNA or gDNA.

The repertoire was sequenced with immunoSEQ multiplex PCR; TCRdb's copy has only in-frame clones and lacks some. Among fewer than 300,000 clones listed, approximately 87% were seen once. Germline V gene sequence: CDR1 GTSNPN, CDR2 SVGIG (reference sequence). The J segment lost 8 bases and the V segment lost 5 bases, leaving 3 bases of the junction unmatched. This CDR3 comprises 12 residues. V and J are TRBV30 and TRBJ2-1, with 10 positions matching TRBD1. The TCR originated in a woman in her seventies with active or convalescent COVID-19. Source material: peripheral blood. CDR3 coding DNA: TGTGCCTGGTGGGACAGGGGCGATGAGCAGTTCTTC. It translates to CAWWDRGDEQFF. The variable domain in full, completed from reference TRBV30 and TRBJ2-1, reads SQTIHQWPATLVQPVGSPLSLECTVEGTSNPNLYWYRQAAGRGLQLLFYSVGIGQISSEVPQNLSASRPQDRQFILSSKKLLLSDSGFYLCAWWDRGDEQFFGPGTRLTVL.